Shown below are 14 T cell receptor beta chains from a single sample sequenced in a study of radiation and T cells in renal cell carcinoma. Profiling relied on immunoSEQ multiplex PCR, and the TCRdb table lists in-frame clones only, not all of them. The sample lists approximately 150,000 clones; 88% were seen once. Time point indicated: baseline pretreatment blood. Treatment defined: 15 Gy SBRT to primary tumor, nephrectomy 4 weeks later. The sample here was blood, taken from a patient whose treatment included radiotherapy and nephrectomy. The receptors derive from a woman in her 70s with renal cell carcinoma.

In nucleotides, the CDR3 is TGTGCCAGCAGCTTAAGGAGTTTACTAATTTACGAGCAGTACTTC. This encodes CASSLRSLLIYEQYF. V usage is TRBV11-2 and J usage is TRBJ2-7; D not certain. V was shortened by 2 bases and J by 4 bases, with 15 bases between the two germline ends. The CDR3 length is 15 residues. Germline assignment: CDR1 SGHAT and CDR2 FQNNGV.

The chain is built from TRBV5-1 and TRBJ1-1, with TRBD1 as a possible D gene (5 bases). Between the trimmed V and J ends, which lost 0 bases and 4 bases, there was a span of 10 bases. The CDR3 runs to 14 residues. Germline V gene lookup returns CDR1 SGHRS and CDR2 YFSETQ. The CDR3 region is CASSLDVGPTEAFF. The CDR3 nucleotides are TGCGCCAGCAGCTTGGACGTGGGGCCCACTGAAGCTTTCTTT.

This rearrangement joins TRBV9 to TRBJ1-5; D not certain. Trimming took off 0 bases at V and 6 bases at J, with 10 bases between the two ends. Germline lookup yields CDR1 SGDLS and CDR2 YYNGEE. The CDR3 contains 14 residues. This CDR3 reads CASSVGAGSQPQHF. The CDR3 DNA follows: TGTGCCAGCAGCGTAGGGGCAGGCTCTCAGCCCCAGCATTTT.

The chain is built from TRBV6-5 and TRBJ1-2; a possible D gene is TRBD1 (6 bases). This CDR3 has 11 residues. Trimming took off 8 bases at V and 12 bases at J, with 16 bases between the two ends. Per the germline V gene, CDR1 is MNHEY and CDR2 is SVGAGI. The CDR3 loop reads CASGQYTGHTF. The CDR3 DNA is TGTGCCAGCGGACAGTACACAGGGCACACCTTC.

V is TRBV27 and J is TRBJ1-2; D gene ambiguous. In germline, CDR1 is MNHEY, CDR2 SMNVEV (reference sequence). Trimming left V 0 bases short and J 2 bases short, with 7 bases between. The CDR3 contains 14 residues. CDR3 loop: CASSLSNKNYGYTF. CDR3 sequence (DNA): TGTGCCAGCAGTTTATCGAACAAGAACTATGGCTACACCTTC.

The chain carries TRBV13 and TRBJ2-7; 11 positions match TRBD1. The V and J ends lost 4 bases and 3 bases, in that order; junction bases with no gene match: 8. The CDR3 has 16 residues. Germline values: CDR1 PRHDT, CDR2 FYEKMQ (reference sequence). This chain's CDR3 is CASSSPGTGGVYEQYF. CDR3 sequence (DNA): TGTGCCAGCAGCTCCCCCGGGACAGGGGGGGTCTACGAGCAGTACTTC.

Points on this clone: The junction differs from germline at one of its ends, possibly a read error. V gene TRBV6-1 combines with J gene TRBJ2-3, with unresolved D. The CDR3 is made up of 11 amino acids. The germline V gene encodes CDR1 MNHNS and CDR2 SASEGT. The CDR3 region is CASSEARTQYF. The CDR3 DNA reads TGTGCCAGCAGCGAAGCGAGGACGCAGTATTTT.

This clone came up once. The chain couples TRBV6-1 to TRBJ2-7; D may be TRBD1 (6 bases). Between the trimmed V and J ends, which lost 0 bases and 6 bases, there was a span of 15 bases. The CDR3 is 15 amino acids. From germline, CDR1 is MNHNS and CDR2 SASEGT. CDR3 DNA sequence: TGTGCCAGCAGTGAAGCCCCAGGTGGCAGGGGCGAGCAGTACTTC. It is translated as CASSEAPGGRGEQYF.

The chain has TRBV28 and TRBJ1-1; 8 bases are shared with TRBD1. The germline gives CDR1 MDHEN, CDR2 SYDVKM. CDR3 size: 14 residues. With V trimmed by 5 bases and J by 7 bases, 9 bases remained unmatched. The CDR3 DNA reads as TGTGCCAGCAGTCAGGGGGCAAGGGGTGGTGAAGCTTTCTTT. This translates into CASSQGARGGEAFF.

The V and J genes are TRBV25-1 and TRBJ2-7; the D gene could be TRBD1 or TRBD2 (5 bases each). The CDR3 extends over 15 amino acids. Looked up from germline, CDR1 is MGHDK and CDR2 is SYGVNS. The V and J ends lost 4 bases and 3 bases respectively, with 16 bases between them. The CDR3 bases are TGTGCCAGCAGTGCTCCGGGACGGGTGAACTACGAGCAGTACTTC. It translates to CASSAPGRVNYEQYF.

The chain is built from TRBV19 and TRBJ2-6; D remains ambiguous. V was cut by 3 bases and J by 0 bases, with 0 bases left in between. Germline V gives CDR1 LNHDA, CDR2 SQIVND (reference sequence). The CDR3 extends over 13 amino acids. CDR3 DNA sequence: TGTGCCAGTAGTATCTCTGGGGCCAACGTCCTGACTTTC. This codes for CASSISGANVLTF.

The DNA for the CDR3 is TGTGCCAGCAGTGGGACAGGGAGTTTGAACACTGAAGCTTTCTTT. Amino acid sequence: CASSGTGSLNTEAFF. This sequence joins TRBV2 and TRBJ1-1; 8 bases line up with TRBD1. J gave up 0 bases and V 4 bases, and 4 bases lay outside the gene matches. The CDR3 totals 15 residues. Germline V gene sequence: CDR1 SNHLY, CDR2 FYNNEI.

The rearrangement joins TRBV9 to TRBJ2-2; D perhaps matches TRBD1 (7 bases). Germline values: CDR1 SGDLS, CDR2 YYNGEE. Between the trimmed V and J ends, which lost 6 bases and 2 bases, there was a span of 14 bases. This CDR3 spans 15 amino acids. CDR3 bases: TGTGCCAGCACTTTCAGGGGGGCCAACACCGGGGAGCTGTTTTTT. It encodes CASTFRGANTGELFF.

This chain uses TRBV19 with TRBJ1-5; weak D call: TRBD1 (6 bases). The CDR3 consists of 16 residues. Per the germline V gene, CDR1 is LNHDA and CDR2 is SQIVND (reference sequence). V was trimmed by 3 bases and J by 7 bases, leaving 19 bases between them. The CDR3: CASSIPASGGRQPQHF. The CDR3 region has the DNA TGTGCCAGTAGTATCCCGGCGTCGGGGGGCCGGCAGCCCCAGCATTTT.